The clone carrying this T cell receptor (beta chain) was seen a few times. The antigen remains undetermined. Germline-derived CDR1 and CDR2 are SNHLY and FYNNEI. This CDR3 has 12 amino acids. Trimming stripped 4 bases from V and 5 bases from J, with 6 bases between. The 5'RACE template-switching step produced TCR cDNA and added a universal primer site and UMIs. TCRdb re-called the 5' RACE reads through MiXCR, storing one row per CDR3 protein. Of hundreds of thousands of distinct CDR3 sequences listed, 10% to 15% are singletons. This sample was taken from a study of T cells after yellow fever vaccination. As for the study in general: Where fractions had low cell numbers, libraries were prepared from them with the SMART-Seq v4 Ultra Low Input RNA kit. Points from the study as a whole: Reappearing after the booster were most of the clones from primary vaccination (roughly 96% CD4, 70% to 90% CD8).

The sample was PBMCs, taken on the day of the yellow fever booster vaccination. V usage is TRBV2 and J usage is TRBJ2-1, with D uncertain. The sequence came from a man aged 30 to 45 who received the YFV17D yellow fever vaccine. The CDR3, as DNA: TGTGCCAGCAGTGGGGCTGACAATGAGCAGTTCTTC. This codes for CASSGADNEQFF.